This TCR beta chain was retrieved from a study of cytomegalovirus exposure and HLA in healthy donors. General study findings and limits: Most TCR sequences showed up rarely, but some public TCRs showed up in many donors.

PCR primers comprised 60 Vbeta and 13 Jbeta primers. Sequencing was performed with immunoSEQ multiplex PCR; in TCRdb, only in-frame clones are kept and a portion is missing. Here the sample spans over 85,000 clones, under 85% being singletons. Germline V lookup: CDR1 SNHLY, CDR2 FYNNEI. V gave up 4 bases and J gave up 1 base, with 7 bases separating them. CDR3 length: 13 amino acids. This clone was counted a few times. Antigen: not known. This sequence joins TRBV2 and TRBJ1-1; D uncertain. The material sequenced was PBMCs. The clonotype comes from a female donor in good health and CMV-seropositive. CDR3 nucleotides: TGTGCCAGCAGTGCGAACAGGAACACTGAAGCTTTCTTT. Translating it yields CASSANRNTEAFF.